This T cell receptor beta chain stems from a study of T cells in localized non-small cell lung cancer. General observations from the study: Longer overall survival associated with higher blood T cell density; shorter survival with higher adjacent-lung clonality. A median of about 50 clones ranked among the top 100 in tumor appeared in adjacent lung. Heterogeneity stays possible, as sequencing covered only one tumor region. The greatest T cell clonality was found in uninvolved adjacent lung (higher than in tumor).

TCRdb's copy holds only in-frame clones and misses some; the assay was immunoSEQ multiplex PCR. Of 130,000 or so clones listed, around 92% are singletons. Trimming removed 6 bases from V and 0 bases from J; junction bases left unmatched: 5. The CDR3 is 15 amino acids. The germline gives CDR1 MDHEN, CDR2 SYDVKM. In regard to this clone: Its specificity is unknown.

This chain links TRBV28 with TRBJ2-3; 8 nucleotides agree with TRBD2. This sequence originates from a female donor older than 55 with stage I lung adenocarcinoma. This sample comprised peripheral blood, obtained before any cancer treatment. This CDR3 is CASRTSGQSTDTQYF. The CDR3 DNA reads TGTGCCAGCAGAACTAGCGGCCAGAGCACAGATACGCAGTATTTT.